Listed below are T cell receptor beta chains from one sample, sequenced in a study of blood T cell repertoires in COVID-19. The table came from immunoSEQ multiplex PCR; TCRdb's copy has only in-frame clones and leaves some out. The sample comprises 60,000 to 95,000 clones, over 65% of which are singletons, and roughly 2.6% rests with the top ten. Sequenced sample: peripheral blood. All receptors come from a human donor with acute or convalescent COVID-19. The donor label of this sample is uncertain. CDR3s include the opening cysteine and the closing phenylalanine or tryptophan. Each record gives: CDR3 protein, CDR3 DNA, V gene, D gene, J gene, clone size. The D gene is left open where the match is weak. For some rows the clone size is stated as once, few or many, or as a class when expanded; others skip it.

CDR3aa: CASRVTSGSYEQYF
CDR3nt: TGTGCCAGCAGAGTTACTAGCGGGTCCTACGAGCAGTACTTC
v_gene: TRBV28
d_gene: TRBD2
j_gene: TRBJ2-7
abundance: -

CDR3aa: CASSLESGNSPLHF
CDR3nt: TGCGCCAGCAGCCTTGAATCGGGGAATTCACCCCTCCACTTT
v_gene: TRBV5-1
d_gene: -
j_gene: TRBJ1-6
abundance: -

CDR3aa: CASSVELAGRTGELFF
CDR3nt: TGTGCCAGCAGCGTAGAGCTAGCGGGGAGGACCGGGGAGCTGTTTTTT
v_gene: TRBV9
d_gene: TRBD2
j_gene: TRBJ2-2
abundance: -

CDR3aa: CASSLLPGTANYGYTF
CDR3nt: TGTGCCAGCAGCCTCCTCCCCGGGACAGCTAACTATGGCTACACCTTC
v_gene: TRBV28
d_gene: TRBD1
j_gene: TRBJ1-2
abundance: -

CDR3aa: CATMDRRNTEAFF
CDR3nt: TGTGCCACTATGGACAGGCGGAACACTGAAGCTTTCTTT
v_gene: TRBV11-2
d_gene: TRBD1
j_gene: TRBJ1-1
abundance: -

CDR3aa: CASSFGLERNEQYF
CDR3nt: TGCGCCAGCAGCTTCGGACTAGAGAGGAACGAGCAGTACTTC
v_gene: TRBV5-1
d_gene: TRBD2
j_gene: TRBJ2-7
abundance: -

CDR3aa: CASQPPDRGTEAFF
CDR3nt: TGTGCCTCCCAACCCCCGGACAGGGGAACTGAAGCTTTCTTT
v_gene: TRBV30
d_gene: TRBD1
j_gene: TRBJ1-1
abundance: many

CDR3aa: CSAILNYGYTF
CDR3nt: TGCAGTGCTATACTTAACTATGGCTACACCTTC
v_gene: TRBV20-1
d_gene: -
j_gene: TRBJ1-2
abundance: -

CDR3aa: CASSQDNGAGNANEKLFF
CDR3nt: TGCGCCAGCAGCCAAGATAATGGGGCAGGGAACGCTAATGAAAAACTGTTTTTT
v_gene: TRBV4-3
d_gene: -
j_gene: TRBJ1-4
abundance: -

CDR3aa: CASSEGQEDYGYTF
CDR3nt: TGTGCCAGCAGTGAAGGGCAGGAGGACTATGGCTACACCTTC
v_gene: TRBV2
d_gene: -
j_gene: TRBJ1-2
abundance: once

CDR3aa: CASKGPGGKETQYF
CDR3nt: TGTGCCAGCAAAGGCCCGGGAGGGAAAGAGACCCAGTACTTC
v_gene: TRBV6-5
d_gene: TRBD2
j_gene: TRBJ2-5
abundance: -

CDR3aa: CASSPMLGHGYTF
CDR3nt: TGCGCCAGCAGCCCCATGCTGGGCCATGGCTACACCTTC
v_gene: TRBV4-3
d_gene: -
j_gene: TRBJ1-2
abundance: -

CDR3aa: CASSSSSTGELFF
CDR3nt: TGTGCCAGCAGTTCTAGTTCGACCGGGGAGCTGTTTTTT
v_gene: TRBV2
d_gene: -
j_gene: TRBJ2-2
abundance: -

CDR3aa: CAWSRDRGAFF
CDR3nt: TGTGCCTGGAGTCGGGACAGGGGAGCTTTCTTT
v_gene: TRBV30
d_gene: TRBD1
j_gene: TRBJ1-1
abundance: few

CDR3aa: CASKPGLAALTDTQYF
CDR3nt: TGCGCCAGCAAACCCGGACTAGCGGCACTCACAGATACGCAGTATTTT
v_gene: TRBV5-1
d_gene: TRBD2
j_gene: TRBJ2-3
abundance: -

CDR3aa: CASSLGTRGDTQYF
CDR3nt: TGTGCCAGCAGTCTCGGGACTAGAGGAGATACGCAGTATTTT
v_gene: TRBV28
d_gene: TRBD2
j_gene: TRBJ2-3
abundance: -

CDR3aa: CASSLVAQNEQFF
CDR3nt: TGTGCCAGCAGCTTAGTGGCACAGAATGAGCAGTTCTTC
v_gene: TRBV7-2
d_gene: -
j_gene: TRBJ2-1
abundance: -

CDR3aa: CASSLPERDNTF
CDR3nt: TGTGCCAGCAGCCTCCCCGAGAGGGACAACACCTTC
v_gene: TRBV5-5
d_gene: -
j_gene: TRBJ1-2
abundance: once

CDR3aa: CASSLQGANRYEQYF
CDR3nt: TGTGCCAGCAGCCTACAGGGGGCTAATCGGTACGAGCAGTACTTC
v_gene: TRBV11-2
d_gene: TRBD1
j_gene: TRBJ2-7
abundance: -

CDR3aa: CATSRGGLAGVYEQYF
CDR3nt: TGTGCCACCAGCAGAGGGGGACTAGCGGGAGTCTACGAGCAGTACTTC
v_gene: TRBV15
d_gene: TRBD2
j_gene: TRBJ2-7
abundance: -

CDR3aa: CASKWALAGQETQYF
CDR3nt: TGTGCCAGCAAATGGGCTCTAGCGGGGCAAGAGACCCAGTACTTC
v_gene: TRBV27
d_gene: TRBD2
j_gene: TRBJ2-5
abundance: -

CDR3aa: CASRAGTGVINEQFF
CDR3nt: TGTGCCAGCAGAGCCGGGACAGGGGTCATCAATGAGCAGTTCTTC
v_gene: TRBV11-2
d_gene: TRBD1
j_gene: TRBJ2-1
abundance: -

CDR3aa: CASSRRTGGRSYNEQFF
CDR3nt: TGTGCCAGTAGTAGGCGGACAGGGGGAAGATCCTACAATGAGCAGTTCTTC
v_gene: TRBV19
d_gene: TRBD1
j_gene: TRBJ2-1
abundance: once

CDR3aa: CASSLTDSNYGYTF
CDR3nt: TGTGCCAGCAGCTTAACCGACAGTAACTATGGCTACACCTTC
v_gene: TRBV7-9
d_gene: -
j_gene: TRBJ1-2
abundance: -

CDR3aa: CASDGQGQETQYF
CDR3nt: TGTGCTAGTGACGGACAGGGGCAAGAGACCCAGTACTTC
v_gene: TRBV12-5
d_gene: TRBD1
j_gene: TRBJ2-5
abundance: medium-sized

CDR3aa: CASSWTLSYNEQFF
CDR3nt: TGTGCCAGCAGCTGGACTCTATCCTACAATGAGCAGTTCTTC
v_gene: TRBV6-6
d_gene: -
j_gene: TRBJ2-1
abundance: -

CDR3aa: CASSLFVSGVGSGNTIYF
CDR3nt: TGTGCCAGCAGCTTATTCGTTTCGGGTGTAGGAAGTGGAAACACCATATATTTT
v_gene: TRBV7-9
d_gene: -
j_gene: TRBJ1-3
abundance: -

CDR3aa: CATSRDRVAYEQYF
CDR3nt: TGTGCCACCAGCAGAGACAGGGTGGCCTACGAGCAGTACTTC
v_gene: TRBV15
d_gene: -
j_gene: TRBJ2-7
abundance: -

CDR3aa: CASSPRVADQETQYF
CDR3nt: TGTGCCAGCAGTCCACGGGTGGCGGACCAAGAGACCCAGTACTTC
v_gene: TRBV7-2
d_gene: -
j_gene: TRBJ2-5
abundance: -

CDR3aa: CASSHAPGGPLGYTF
CDR3nt: TGTGCCAGCAGCCATGCCCCGGGGGGGCCTTTGGGCTACACCTTC
v_gene: TRBV3-1/TRBV3-2
d_gene: -
j_gene: TRBJ1-2
abundance: -

CDR3aa: CASSRQGGANVLTF
CDR3nt: TGTGCCAGTAGTAGACAGGGTGGGGCCAACGTCCTGACTTTC
v_gene: TRBV19
d_gene: TRBD1
j_gene: TRBJ2-6
abundance: once

CDR3aa: CASSHPTGVNEQFF
CDR3nt: TGTGCCAGCAGCCACCCGACAGGGGTGAATGAGCAGTTCTTC
v_gene: TRBV3-1/TRBV3-2
d_gene: TRBD1
j_gene: TRBJ2-1
abundance: -

CDR3aa: CASSPVEGASPLHF
CDR3nt: TGTGCCAGCTCACCTGTTGAGGGGGCTTCACCCCTCCACTTT
v_gene: TRBV18
d_gene: TRBD1
j_gene: TRBJ1-6
abundance: -

CDR3aa: CASSQSGVSGGGYTF
CDR3nt: TGTGCCAGCAGCCAAAGTGGGGTGTCGGGGGGCGGCTACACCTTC
v_gene: TRBV14
d_gene: -
j_gene: TRBJ1-2
abundance: few

CDR3aa: CASSFDGRTEAFF
CDR3nt: TGTGCCAGCAGTTTCGATGGGCGCACTGAAGCTTTCTTT
v_gene: TRBV28
d_gene: -
j_gene: TRBJ1-1
abundance: -

CDR3aa: CASMRTLYSPQETQYF
CDR3nt: TGTGCCAGTATGAGGACACTCTACTCCCCACAAGAGACCCAGTACTTC
v_gene: TRBV19
d_gene: -
j_gene: TRBJ2-5
abundance: -

CDR3aa: CASSVGRGGRNEQFF
CDR3nt: TGTGCCAGCAGCGTAGGTAGGGGAGGACGAAATGAGCAGTTCTTC
v_gene: TRBV9
d_gene: -
j_gene: TRBJ2-1
abundance: -